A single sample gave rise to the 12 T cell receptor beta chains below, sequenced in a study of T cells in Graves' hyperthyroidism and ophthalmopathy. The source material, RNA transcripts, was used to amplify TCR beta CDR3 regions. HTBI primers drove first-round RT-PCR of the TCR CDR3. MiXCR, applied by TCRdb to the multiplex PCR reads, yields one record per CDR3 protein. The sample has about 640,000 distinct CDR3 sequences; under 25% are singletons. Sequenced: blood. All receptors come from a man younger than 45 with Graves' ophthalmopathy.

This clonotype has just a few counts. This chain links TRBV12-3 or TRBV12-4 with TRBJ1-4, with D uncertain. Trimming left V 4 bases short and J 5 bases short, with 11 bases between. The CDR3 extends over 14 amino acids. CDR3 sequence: CASSSGSWNEKLFF. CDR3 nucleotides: TGTGCCAGCAGTTCGGGGAGTTGGAATGAAAAACTGTTTTTT.

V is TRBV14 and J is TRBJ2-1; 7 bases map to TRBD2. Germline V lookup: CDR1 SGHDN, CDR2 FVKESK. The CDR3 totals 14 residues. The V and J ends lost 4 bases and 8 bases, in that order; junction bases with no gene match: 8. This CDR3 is CASSRTLRGDEQFF. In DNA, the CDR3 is TGTGCCAGCAGCCGCACGCTACGGGGGGATGAGCAGTTCTTC.

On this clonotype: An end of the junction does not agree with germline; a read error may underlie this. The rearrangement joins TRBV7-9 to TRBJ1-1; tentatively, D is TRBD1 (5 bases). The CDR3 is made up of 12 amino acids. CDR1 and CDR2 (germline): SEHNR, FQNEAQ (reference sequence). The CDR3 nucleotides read TGTGCCAGCAGCGACGGGGGGACTGAGGCTTTCTTT. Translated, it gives CASSDGGTEAFF.

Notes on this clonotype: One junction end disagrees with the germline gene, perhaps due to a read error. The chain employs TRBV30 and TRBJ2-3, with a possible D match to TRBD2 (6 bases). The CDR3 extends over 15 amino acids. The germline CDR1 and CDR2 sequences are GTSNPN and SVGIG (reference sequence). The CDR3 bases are TGTGCCTGGAGTTCCGGGACTGGACTCACAGATGCGCAGTATTTT. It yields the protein CAWSSGTGLTDAQYF.

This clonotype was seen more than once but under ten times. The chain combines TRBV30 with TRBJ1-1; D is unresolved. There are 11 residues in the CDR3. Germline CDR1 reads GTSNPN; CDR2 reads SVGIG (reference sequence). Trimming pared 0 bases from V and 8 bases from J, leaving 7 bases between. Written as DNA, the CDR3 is TGTGCCTGGAGTGTACGGCAGGAAGCTTTCTTT. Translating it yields CAWSVRQEAFF. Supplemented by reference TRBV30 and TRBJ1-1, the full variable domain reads SQTIHQWPATLVQPVGSPLSLECTVEGTSNPNLYWYRQAAGRGLQLLFYSVGIGQISSEVPQNLSASRPQDRQFILSSKKLLLSDSGFYLCAWSVRQEAFFGQGTRLTVV.

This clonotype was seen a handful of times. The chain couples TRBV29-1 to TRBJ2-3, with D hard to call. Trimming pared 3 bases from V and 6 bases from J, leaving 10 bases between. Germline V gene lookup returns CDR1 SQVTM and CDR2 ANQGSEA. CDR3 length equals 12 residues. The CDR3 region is CSVDGSRDTQYF. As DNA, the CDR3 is TGCAGCGTTGACGGCAGCCGGGATACGCAGTATTTT.

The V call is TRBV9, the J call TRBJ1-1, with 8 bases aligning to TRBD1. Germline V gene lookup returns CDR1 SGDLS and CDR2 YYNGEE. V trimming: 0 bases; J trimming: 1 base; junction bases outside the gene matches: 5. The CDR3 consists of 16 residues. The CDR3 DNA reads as TGTGCCAGCAGCGTAGCAGAGGACAGGGCGAACACTGAAGCTTTCTTT. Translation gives CASSVAEDRANTEAFF.

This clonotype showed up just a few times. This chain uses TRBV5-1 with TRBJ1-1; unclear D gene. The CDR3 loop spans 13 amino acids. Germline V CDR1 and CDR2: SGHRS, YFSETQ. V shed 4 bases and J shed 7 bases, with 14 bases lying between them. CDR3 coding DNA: TGCGCCAGCAGCCCCACCAGCCGAATTGAAGCTTTCTTT. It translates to CASSPTSRIEAFF. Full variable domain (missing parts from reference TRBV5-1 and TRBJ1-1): KAGVTQTPRYLIKTRGQQVTLSCSPISGHRSVSWYQQTPGQGLQFLFEYFSETQRNKGNFPGRFSGRQFSNSRSEMNVSTLELGDSALYLCASSPTSRIEAFFGQGTRLTVV.

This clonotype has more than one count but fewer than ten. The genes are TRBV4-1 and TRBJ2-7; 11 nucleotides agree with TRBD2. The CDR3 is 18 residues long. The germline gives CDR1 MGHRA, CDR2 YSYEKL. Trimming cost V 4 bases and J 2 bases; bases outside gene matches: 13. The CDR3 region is CASSPIPLAGGRAYEQYF. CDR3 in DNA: TGCGCCAGCAGCCCAATCCCGTTAGCGGGAGGGAGGGCCTACGAGCAGTACTTC.

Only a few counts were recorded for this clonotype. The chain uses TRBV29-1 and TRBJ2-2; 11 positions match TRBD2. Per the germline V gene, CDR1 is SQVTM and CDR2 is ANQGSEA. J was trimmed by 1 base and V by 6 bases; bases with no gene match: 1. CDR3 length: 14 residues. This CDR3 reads CSVGLAGNTGELFF. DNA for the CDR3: TGCAGCGTAGGACTAGCGGGGAACACCGGGGAGCTGTTTTTT.

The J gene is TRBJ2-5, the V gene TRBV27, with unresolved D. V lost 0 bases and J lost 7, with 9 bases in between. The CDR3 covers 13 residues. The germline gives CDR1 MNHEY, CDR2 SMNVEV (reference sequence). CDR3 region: CASSLSSGVTQYF. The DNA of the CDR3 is TGTGCCAGCAGTTTATCCTCTGGAGTGACCCAGTACTTC.

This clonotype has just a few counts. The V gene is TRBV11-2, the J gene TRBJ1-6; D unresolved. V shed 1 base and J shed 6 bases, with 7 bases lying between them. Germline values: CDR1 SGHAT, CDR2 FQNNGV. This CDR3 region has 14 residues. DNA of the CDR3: TGTGCCAGCAGCTTAGTCCGAACTAATTCACCCCTCCACTTT. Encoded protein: CASSLVRTNSPLHF.